This T cell receptor (beta chain) came from a study of regulatory T cells in long-lasting Graves disease. About the study: Graves' patients diagnosed newly had used antithyroid drugs under 3 months. Overall study results and limits: Patients with persistent disease showed a bias toward TRBV28, TRBJ1-2 and TRBJ2-5.

Details on this clonotype: The antigen is unknown.

This CDR3 has 14 residues. Germline V CDR1 and CDR2: LGHNA, YNFKEQ. V lost 6 bases and J lost 7, with 19 bases in between. Indicated time point: newly diagnosed GD, antithyroid drugs for less than 3 months. RNA isolated from PBMCs was used to make the TCR library. Construction of TCR beta libraries relied on iRepertoire HTBI primers and on Arm-PCR targeting CDR3 regions. TCRdb called the multiplex PCR reads again in MiXCR, with one record for every CDR3 protein. The data contain a few hundred thousand distinct CDR3 sequences, approximately 12% of them seen just once; the ten biggest clones take up 15% to 20%. The data were also submitted as part of a second study, on T cells in Graves' hyperthyroidism and ophthalmopathy. That report notes: Uncontrolled infection, other autoimmune disease, pregnancy or lactation led to exclusion. HTBI primers were the set used in a first-round RT-PCR of the TCR CDR3.

The sample was peripheral blood mononuclear cells (PBMCs), taken at new diagnosis, from a patient treated with antithyroid drugs. The gene calls are TRBV4-2 and TRBJ2-7; D is possibly TRBD2 (6 bases). The clonotype comes from a woman aged 18-29 years with Graves disease. CDR3 sequence reads: CASSRWVAAGEQYF. CDR3 DNA sequence: TGTGCCAGCAGTCGGTGGGTAGCGGCGGGGGAGCAGTACTTC.